The rows below give T cell receptor beta chains drawn from one sample of a study of blood T cell repertoires in COVID-19. Sequencing used immunoSEQ multiplex PCR; TCRdb keeps in-frame clones, though not all of them. The table lists some 240,000 clones, 90% of them singletons, with around 1.9% in the top ten. Sample: peripheral blood. These receptor sequences come from a woman aged 55-70 years with COVID-19, enrolled during active disease. The CDR3 runs from the conserved cysteine through the conserved F or W. D genes are given only for firm matches. Rows give clone size only sometimes, using once, few, many, or a class for an expanded clone.

d_call j_call v_call clone_size cdr3_aa cdr3_nt
TRBD2 TRBJ2-1 TRBV27 - CASRKPFPGGALCSIEQFF TGTGCCAGCAGAAAACCCTTCCCCGGGGGGGCCTTGTGCTCGATTGAGCAGTTCTTC
- TRBJ2-5 TRBV20-1 - CSASSEETQYF TGCAGTGCTAGTTCGGAAGAGACCCAGTACTTC
- TRBJ1-5 TRBV27 once CASSFRVVRGSNQPQHF TGTGCCAGCAGTTTCCGGGTAGTTAGAGGGAGCAATCAGCCCCAGCATTTT
TRBD1 TRBJ1-5 TRBV7-2 few CASSLAPTGMGNQPQHF TGTGCCAGCAGCTTAGCTCCGACAGGGATGGGCAATCAGCCCCAGCATTTT
TRBD1 TRBJ1-2 TRBV5-1 - CASSLMGTGDSGGYTF TGCGCCAGCAGCTTAATGGGGACAGGGGATTCGGGCGGCTACACCTTC
- TRBJ1-6 TRBV7-2 - CASSTRSPTNNSPLHF TGTGCCAGCAGCACCCGGTCGCCAACGAATAATTCACCCCTCCACTTT
- TRBJ2-7 TRBV6-5 - CASSYSRRSYEQYF TGTGCCAGCAGTTACTCGCGGCGGTCCTACGAGCAGTACTTC
TRBD1 TRBJ1-1 TRBV7-8 - CASSPYRGLDDTEAFF TGTGCCAGCAGCCCCTACAGGGGGCTGGATGACACTGAAGCTTTCTTT
- TRBJ1-1 TRBV9 - CASSVGHSNTEAFF TGTGCCAGCAGCGTGGGACACTCGAACACTGAAGCTTTCTTT
- TRBJ1-1 TRBV29-1 - CSVETQMNTEAFF TGCAGCGTTGAAACACAGATGAACACTGAAGCTTTCTTT
- TRBJ1-1 TRBV19 - CASSIGARMTEAFF TGTGCCAGTAGTATTGGGGCGCGGATGACTGAAGCTTTCTTT
- TRBJ2-2 TRBV2 - CASSGGPPSQFGELFF TGTGCCAGCAGCGGAGGACCGCCTTCCCAATTCGGGGAGCTGTTTTTT
- TRBJ2-7 TRBV5-6 once CASSLAPRGIYEQYF TGTGCCAGCAGCTTGGCCCCCAGGGGAATCTACGAGCAGTACTTC
TRBD2 TRBJ2-7 TRBV5-4 - CASSTPTSGTYEQYF TGTGCCAGCAGCACCCCAACTAGCGGCACTTACGAGCAGTACTTC
TRBD1 TRBJ1-1 TRBV9 once CASSGLTGIFTEAFF TGTGCCAGCAGCGGATTGACAGGGATCTTCACTGAAGCTTTCTTT
TRBD1 TRBJ1-6 TRBV9 - CASSGRDRVVSPLHF TGTGCCAGCAGCGGAAGAGACAGGGTAGTATCACCCCTCCACTTT
TRBD1 TRBJ1-2 TRBV5-6 - CASSWGGRDRFYGYTF TGTGCCAGCAGCTGGGGTGGTCGGGACAGGTTCTATGGCTACACCTTC
- TRBJ2-7 TRBV6-5 - CASSYSRESYEQYF TGTGCCAGCAGTTACAGCCGGGAATCCTACGAGCAGTACTTC
TRBD1 TRBJ1-4 TRBV30 - CAWSLGQTNEKLFF TGTGCCTGGAGTCTGGGACAGACTAATGAAAAACTGTTTTTT
- TRBJ2-1 TRBV5-1 - CASSLDSGYNEQFF TGCGCCAGCAGCTTGGATAGCGGTTACAATGAGCAGTTCTTC
- TRBJ2-1 TRBV18 - CASSPWREPYNEQFF TGTGCCAGCTCACCGTGGAGGGAACCCTACAATGAGCAGTTCTTC
TRBD1 TRBJ1-2 TRBV2 - CASSQTGIRYGYTF TGTGCCAGCAGTCAGACAGGGATCCGCTATGGCTACACCTTC
- TRBJ1-2 TRBV6-5 - CASRLQERGGYTF TGTGCCAGCAGGTTACAGGAGCGAGGTGGCTACACCTTC
- TRBJ2-5 TRBV1 - CTSSHYTGSETQYF TGCACCAGCAGCCACTACACAGGGAGTGAGACCCAGTACTTC
- TRBJ1-2 TRBV6-5 - CASISRRRGDGYTF TGTGCCAGCATTTCGAGACGCCGCGGGGATGGCTACACCTTC
TRBD1 TRBJ1-6 TRBV5-4 - CASSWTGVSSSPLHF TGTGCCAGCAGCTGGACAGGGGTTAGTAGTTCACCCCTCCACTTT
- TRBJ2-1 TRBV5-1 - CASSLQQGNNEQFF TGCGCCAGCAGCCTCCAACAGGGAAACAATGAGCAGTTCTTC
TRBD1 TRBJ1-4 TRBV7-2 - CASSLAQTGPNEKLFF TGTGCCAGCAGCTTAGCGCAGACAGGGCCTAATGAAAAACTGTTTTTT
TRBD1 TRBJ2-5 TRBV6-5 - CASSRDRGRGETQYF TGTGCCAGCAGCCGGGACAGGGGGAGGGGAGAGACCCAGTACTTC
- TRBJ1-2 TRBV11-2 - CASSPTRGADYTF TGTGCCAGCAGCCCCACGCGGGGGGCGGACTACACCTTC
TRBD2 TRBJ2-1 TRBV4-3 - CASSTRTSGGEVYNEQFF TGCGCCAGCAGCACCCGGACTAGCGGGGGGGAGGTTTACAATGAGCAGTTCTTC
- TRBJ2-7 TRBV21-1 once CASSHRRRGGSEQYF TGTGCCAGCAGCCATAGGCGGCGGGGGGGTTCCGAGCAGTACTTC
TRBD1 TRBJ2-3 TRBV4-3 - CASSQSTTGATDTQYF TGCGCCAGCAGCCAATCGACCACAGGGGCCACAGATACGCAGTATTTT
TRBD1 TRBJ2-3 TRBV11-3 - CASSSGGYGRPDTDTQYF TGTGCCAGCAGCTCAGGGGGCTACGGACGGCCGGACACAGATACGCAGTATTTT
- TRBJ2-5 TRBV12-3/TRBV12-4 - CASSPGLQETQYF TGTGCCAGCAGTCCGGGACTCCAAGAGACCCAGTACTTC
TRBD2 TRBJ2-3 TRBV6-2/TRBV6-3 few CASSFPTSGGISTDTQYF TGTGCCAGCAGTTTCCCGACTAGCGGGGGGATAAGCACAGATACGCAGTATTTT
- TRBJ1-2 TRBV6-1 - CASSELGLRNYGYTF TGTGCCAGCAGTGAATTGGGACTGCGGAACTATGGCTACACCTTC
- TRBJ1-1 TRBV5-1 - CASSGQSLNTEAFF TGCGCCAGCAGTGGGCAGTCCCTGAACACTGAAGCTTTCTTT
- TRBJ2-1 TRBV18 - CASSPGVNSLSSYNEQFF TGTGCCAGCTCACCCGGGGTGAACAGCCTCAGCTCCTACAATGAGCAGTTCTTC
TRBD2 TRBJ2-1 TRBV19 - CASGTSGTYNEQFF TGTGCCAGCGGGACTAGCGGTACCTACAATGAGCAGTTCTTC
- TRBJ1-1 TRBV4-3 - CASSHQDSYTEAFF TGCGCCAGCAGCCACCAGGACTCGTACACTGAAGCTTTCTTT
TRBD1 TRBJ2-2 TRBV7-8 - CASSQEQGAYATGELFF TGTGCCAGCAGCCAAGAACAGGGGGCGTATGCGACCGGGGAGCTGTTTTTT
- TRBJ2-7 TRBV3-1/TRBV3-2 - CASSQRGGREQYF TGTGCCAGCAGCCAAAGGGGGGGGAGGGAGCAGTACTTC
TRBD1 TRBJ2-7 TRBV7-3 - CASSPGQGANEQYF TGTGCCAGCAGTCCGGGACAGGGGGCGAATGAGCAGTACTTC
TRBD2 TRBJ2-7 TRBV6-5 - CASKASGGNYEQYF TGTGCCAGCAAGGCTAGCGGGGGAAACTACGAGCAGTACTTC
TRBD1 TRBJ1-1 TRBV7-9 once CASSPRDSQVAFF TGTGCCAGCAGCCCGAGGGACAGCCAGGTGGCTTTCTTT